The T cell receptor (beta chain) under discussion was sequenced for a study of early T cells in non-severe SARS-CoV-2 infection. Study-wide points: VDJdb matching, biased toward anti-spike CD8 responses, missed private and CD4 specificities.

This clonotype was detected only a few times. Its antigen remains unknown. Individual cDNA molecules were tagged with unique molecular identifiers. Each CDR3 protein gets one entry after TCRdb re-called the 5' RACE reads with MiXCR. The sample holds about 22,000 distinct CDR3 sequences; roughly 3.5% are singletons and the top ten take 4.5% to 6%. Sequencing was done on a sample of whole blood. The origin of this receptor is an adult who was a healthcare worker with PCR-confirmed SARS-CoV-2 infection or an uninfected control (not recorded which).

As DNA, the CDR3 is TGTGCCAGCATAAGTAGCGGGGGGTTGGAGACCCAGTACTTC. Translating gives CASISSGGLETQYF. The chain carries TRBV6-6 and TRBJ2-5; 10 bases line up with TRBD2. The V segment lost 7 bases and the J segment 5 bases; nucleotides outside the gene matches: 7. CDR3 size: 14 residues. Germline CDR1 and CDR2: MNHNY and SVGAGI (reference sequence).